This T cell receptor (beta chain) originates from a study of T cells in Graves' hyperthyroidism and ophthalmopathy. The CDR3 loop spans 18 amino acids. Trimming took 2 bases from V and 0 from J, leaving 14 bases between them. Germline V lookup: CDR1 SGHAT, CDR2 FQNNGV. There were TCR beta CDR3 regions amplified from RNA transcripts. When the TCR CDR3 underwent first-round RT-PCR, the HTBI primer set was used. One entry per CDR3 protein results from TCRdb running MiXCR on the multiplex PCR reads. The table shows approximately 430,000 distinct CDR3 sequences, with approximately 15% occurring only once. The chain employs TRBV11-2 and TRBJ1-6; D not certain. This sequence was found in a woman between 18 and 30 years old with Graves' hyperthyroidism. Sequenced material: blood. Here the CDR3 DNA reads TGTGCCAGCAGCTTAAGAGGCAGCACGAGCTCCTATAATTCACCCCTCCACTTT. Translated: CASSLRGSTSSYNSPLHF. The full variable domain, rest sourced from reference TRBV11-2 and TRBJ1-6, is EAGVAQSPRYKIIEKRQSVAFWCNPISGHATLYWYQQILGQGPKLLIQFQNNGVVDDSQLPKDRFSAERLKGVDSTLKIQPAKLEDSAVYLCASSLRGSTSSYNSPLHFGNGTRLTVT.